This record covers a single T cell receptor beta chain. It lacks a known antigen. No per-base quality is available; no much larger clone lies one base away. These data come from a study of T cell changes during pregnancy in multiple sclerosis (dated by TCRdb to the late 2010s). In the study overall: Changes in the T cell repertoire over the course of pregnancy were examined in this study in women with multiple sclerosis.

The library was generated by the immunoSEQ multiplex PCR assay. TCRdb's version of the immuneACCESS table is confined to in-frame rearrangements and falls short of the full clone set. An unresolved V gene accounts for under half of the shortfall where checked; the remainder is of unknown origin. The sample profile shows about 80,000 clones; over 75% of them were found once. The ten largest clones add up to approximately 2% of the sample. Its CDR3 holds 14 amino acids, cysteine through phenylalanine. Only the CDR3 DNA is retained, 42 bases long and in frame from the first base. V drops 4 bases and J drops 5 bases, leaving 12 bases in between. Via the germline V gene, CDR1 is SGHRS and CDR2 YFSETQ.

Rearrangement joined TRBV5-1 to TRBJ2-2; the D gene identity is not certain. The sequencing used peripheral blood, collected before pregnancy. The TCR sequence derives from a female donor with multiple sclerosis, enrolled in a pregnancy study. The DNA sequence reads TGCGCCAGCAGCAGTGACACCGAAACCGGGGAGCTGTTTTTT. The encoded protein is CASSSDTETGELFF.